These T cell receptor beta chains were read from a single sample in a study of early T cells in non-severe SARS-CoV-2 infection. TCRdb re-called the 5' RACE reads through MiXCR, storing one row per CDR3 protein. The profile shows about 25,000 distinct CDR3 sequences, 5.5% to 7% of them singletons. The material sequenced was whole blood. All receptors come from an adult who was a healthcare worker with PCR-confirmed SARS-CoV-2 infection or an uninfected control (not recorded which). CDR3s include the opening cysteine and the closing phenylalanine or tryptophan. A D gene is named only where the DNA matches it firmly.

>16|TRBV4-1|TRBD2|TRBJ2-3
CASSQGTVAGEETQYF
>16|TRBV5-1|TRBD2|TRBJ2-3
CASSVPLAGLADTQYF
>14|TRBV29-1|-|TRBJ1-1
CSAGLGRGILEAFF
>11|TRBV3-1|-|TRBJ1-4
CASSQGVQLFF
>17|TRBV6-6|-|TRBJ2-3
CASSYSVQGTSTDTQYF
>14|TRBV18|TRBD1|TRBJ2-7
CASSPLVQGTEQYF
>13|TRBV28|-|TRBJ2-5
CASGGGAGETQYF
>18|TRBV18|TRBD2|TRBJ2-3
CASSRRSGRQYSTDTQYF
>18|TRBV6-5|TRBD1|TRBJ1-6
CASSLRRGRINYNSPLHF
>15|TRBV5-1|TRBD1|TRBJ2-7
CASSRTGQGFDEQYF
>15|TRBV6-1|-|TRBJ2-4
CASRSGFGTKNIQYF
>14|TRBV15|-|TRBJ2-2
CATSSGGNTGELFF
>13|TRBV11-2|-|TRBJ2-3
CASSSSGVDTQYF
>15|TRBV7-2|-|TRBJ1-3
CASSPPGDFGNTIYF
>15|TRBV5-1|-|TRBJ1-6
CASSFLTGSDSPLHF
>13|TRBV12-3/TRBV12-4|TRBD1|TRBJ2-7
CASSQTGGNEQYF
>15|TRBV10-2|TRBD1|TRBJ1-2
CASWNRGGNVDGYTF
>16|TRBV7-7|-|TRBJ2-1
CASSPRRGQGFNEQFF
>11|TRBV29-1|-|TRBJ1-1
CSVARNTEAFF
>19|TRBV3-1|-|TRBJ1-1
CASSQDKGTGGLANTEAFF
>16|TRBV7-2|-|TRBJ2-7
CASSLAGSGAIYEQYF
>15|TRBV7-9|-|TRBJ1-1
CASSLVGGLNTEAFF
>13|TRBV10-2|-|TRBJ1-2
CASSVGGARGYTF
>13|TRBV28|-|TRBJ1-5
CASTLAVFQPQHF
>17|TRBV11-2|TRBD1|TRBJ2-1
CASSWGGQGGKGNEQFF
>15|TRBV20-1|-|TRBJ2-7
CSGVGGDFSSYEQYF
>12|TRBV3-1|-|TRBJ1-4
CASSQVSDKLFF
>13|TRBV29-1|TRBD2|TRBJ2-7
CSVVTSGGDEQYF
>14|TRBV9|TRBD1|TRBJ1-2
CASSGTGETYGYTF
>13|TRBV29-1|-|TRBJ2-7
CSVQGGRGREQYF
>15|TRBV6-5|-|TRBJ1-6
CASSYNFEGYSPLHF
>15|TRBV25-1|TRBD1|TRBJ1-6
CASSPPGQLNSPLHF
>12|TRBV28|-|TRBJ2-1
CASSFGPWEQFF
>14|TRBV11-2|-|TRBJ2-3
CASSFSRGIDTQYF
>12|TRBV29-1|-|TRBJ1-1
CSVAGGGGQAFF
>15|TRBV6-2/TRBV6-3|-|TRBJ1-3
CASRYSDYSGNTIYF
>14|TRBV20-1|-|TRBJ2-5
CSASLVGTQETQYF
>16|TRBV28|-|TRBJ2-7
CASSFHYTGQSYEQYF
>16|TRBV4-2|-|TRBJ1-3
CASSQAGQGAGNTIYF
>12|TRBV6-5|-|TRBJ2-7
CASRTGSYEQYF
>19|TRBV10-1|TRBD1|TRBJ2-3
CASKEARPRDRGGTDTQYF
>16|TRBV6-5|-|TRBJ1-2
CASSRGRGQPNYGYTF
>18|TRBV5-1|-|TRBJ2-1
CASSLDIRRAGSYNEQFF
>15|TRBV12-3/TRBV12-4|TRBD1|TRBJ1-1
CASSPDTGQETEAFF
>16|TRBV5-6|TRBD1|TRBJ2-1
CASSLKGQGFYNEQFF
>10|TRBV29-1|-|TRBJ1-2
CSVLSYGYTF
>11|TRBV7-2|TRBD2|TRBJ2-7
CASSRGVEQYF
>12|TRBV3-1|-|TRBJ2-7
CASSRDSYEQYF
>13|TRBV28|TRBD1|TRBJ2-5
CASSDRGRETQYF
>14|TRBV6-1|TRBD2|TRBJ2-5
CASRLAGIQETQYF
>16|TRBV11-2|TRBD2|TRBJ2-2
CASSPRGGPNTGELFF
>13|TRBV6-5|TRBD1|TRBJ2-2
CASSYRDRGSLFF